These 21 T cell receptor beta chains share one sample of origin, sequenced in a study of early T cells in non-severe SARS-CoV-2 infection. Each CDR3 protein is one row after TCRdb ran MiXCR on the 5' RACE reads. The sample lists 55,000 to 70,000 distinct CDR3 sequences, around 5.6% occurring once. Sequenced input: whole blood. These receptors were collected from an adult who was a healthcare worker with PCR-confirmed SARS-CoV-2 infection or an uninfected control (not recorded which).

The sample holds many counts of this clonotype. This chain uses TRBV12-3 or TRBV12-4 with TRBJ2-1, with 7 positions matching TRBD2. V lost 5 bases to trimming and J lost 10 bases; unmatched junction nucleotides: 11. CDR3 length: 14 residues. The CDR3 region has the DNA TGTGCCAGCAGTCCCGGGGGGATGGCTGGCGAGCAGTTCTTC. Its protein is CASSPGGMAGEQFF.

This clonotype came up many times. The chain is built from TRBV11-2 and TRBJ2-3; 14 bases are shared with TRBD2. CDR1 is SGHAT, CDR2 FQNNGV, per germline. This CDR3 contains 18 residues. With V trimmed by 5 bases and J by 4 bases, 11 bases remained unmatched. CDR3 in amino acids: CASSRLKGLAGASDTQYF. CDR3 coding DNA: TGTGCCAGCAGCCGCTTGAAGGGACTAGCGGGAGCTTCAGATACGCAGTATTTT. Filled out from reference TRBV11-2 and TRBJ2-3, the complete variable domain reads EAGVAQSPRYKIIEKRQSVAFWCNPISGHATLYWYQQILGQGPKLLIQFQNNGVVDDSQLPKDRFSAERLKGVDSTLKIQPAKLEDSAVYLCASSRLKGLAGASDTQYFGPGTRLTVL.

This clonotype was seen only a few times. This chain links TRBV5-1 with TRBJ2-5; D remains ambiguous. The CDR3 is made up of 16 amino acids. The germline gives CDR1 SGHRS, CDR2 YFSETQ. With 0 bases removed from V and 7 bases from J, the gap between germline ends came to 19 bases. The CDR3 here is CASSLVTRPPPGTQYF. For the CDR3, the DNA is TGCGCCAGCAGCTTGGTAACAAGGCCCCCTCCCGGGACCCAGTACTTC.

This clonotype was observed many times. This sequence joins TRBV5-8 and TRBJ1-4; D remains unclear. The V gene's germline CDR1 is SGHTS and CDR2 YDEGEE. V lost 0 bases and J lost 0, with 9 bases in between. The CDR3 extends over 16 amino acids. This CDR3 reads CASSLGEAATNEKLFF. CDR3 bases: TGTGCCAGCAGCTTGGGGGAAGCCGCAACTAATGAAAAACTGTTTTTT.

Many counts were recorded for this clonotype. CDR3 bases: TGCAGTGCCAAGGACAACCAGCTTCTAGCCAAAAACATTCAGTACTTC. Translation: CSAKDNQLLAKNIQYF. The J gene is TRBJ2-4, the V gene TRBV20-1; possibly TRBD1 for D (5 bases). The V end was cut by 6 bases, the J end by 0 bases, with 18 bases between. CDR3 length equals 16 residues. Germline loops: CDR1 DFQATT, CDR2 SNEGSKA (reference sequence).

This clonotype has a handful of counts. DNA for the CDR3: TGTGCCAGCAGCTTGGGGATGACCGGGGAGCTGTTTTTT. Its translation: CASSLGMTGELFF. V gene TRBV5-4 combines with J gene TRBJ2-2, with no clear D. V was trimmed by 0 bases and J by 5 bases, leaving 5 bases between them. This CDR3 has 13 residues. CDR1 SGHNT and CDR2 YYREEE come from the germline V gene (reference sequence).

The rearrangement links TRBV7-2 to TRBJ1-5; D gene ambiguous. V was shortened by 1 base and J by 1 base, with 8 bases between the two germline ends. Germline V gene lookup returns CDR1 SGHTA and CDR2 FQGNSA. The CDR3 covers 15 residues. The CDR3 nucleotides read TGTGCCAGCAGCTTAGTAGCTGGGAGCAATCAGCCCCAGCATTTT. Amino acids: CASSLVAGSNQPQHF.

The V and J genes are TRBV3-1 and TRBJ2-7, with a weak D call TRBD1 (6 bases). CDR3 length equals 15 residues. Looked up from germline, CDR1 is LGHDT and CDR2 is YNNKEL (reference sequence). V shed 5 bases and J shed 0 bases, with 14 bases lying between them. CDR3 in DNA: TGTGCCAGCAGCAGCCCCGGACAGAGCTCCTACGAGCAGTACTTC. Translating gives CASSSPGQSSYEQYF.

At least ten counts were recorded for this clonotype. The chain combines TRBV20-1 with TRBJ1-3; tentative D call: TRBD1 (5 bases). This CDR3 region has 13 residues. CDR1 and CDR2 (germline): DFQATT, SNEGSKA (reference sequence). V was trimmed by 6 bases and J by 4 bases, leaving 13 bases between them. This chain's CDR3 is CSALQEGGNTIYF. CDR3 nucleotide sequence: TGCAGTGCCCTACAGGAAGGGGGAAACACCATATATTTT.

In this sample, this clonotype turned up many times. This chain uses TRBV29-1 with TRBJ1-1; tentatively, D is TRBD1 (5 bases). Germline values: CDR1 SQVTM, CDR2 ANQGSEA. Trimming took off 3 bases at V and 6 bases at J, with 14 bases between the two ends. The CDR3 has 13 amino acids. The CDR3 region is CSVEGLRVAEAFF. In DNA, the CDR3 is TGCAGCGTTGAGGGACTCAGGGTGGCTGAAGCTTTCTTT.

In this sample, this clonotype turned up a few times. The chain has TRBV2 and TRBJ2-7; TRBD1 matches at 7 bases. Germline values: CDR1 SNHLY, CDR2 FYNNEI. V trimming: 7 bases; J trimming: 3 bases; junction bases outside the gene matches: 6. The CDR3 loop spans 13 amino acids. CDR3 coding DNA: TGTGCCAGCAAAAGGACAGGCTACTACGAGCAGTACTTC. Encoded protein: CASKRTGYYEQYF.

This clonotype was seen only a few times. V and J are TRBV30 and TRBJ1-1, with D perhaps matching TRBD1 (5 bases). CDR1 is GTSNPN and CDR2 is SVGIG in the germline V gene (reference sequence). The CDR3 consists of 14 residues. Deletions cut 2 bases from V and 1 base from J, with 11 bases between. CDR3 protein: CAWSLTQGNTEAFF. The CDR3 nucleotides read TGTGCCTGGAGTCTTACTCAGGGGAACACTGAAGCTTTCTTT.

This clonotype has a count of ten or more. The chain employs TRBV12-3 or TRBV12-4 and TRBJ2-3; 13 bases line up with TRBD2. The CDR3 totals 15 residues. V lost 6 bases, J lost 4 bases, and 4 bases stayed unmatched. This CDR3 reads CASSRTSGGSDTQYF. Written as DNA, the CDR3 is TGTGCCAGCAGCCGGACTAGCGGGGGTTCAGATACGCAGTATTTT.

This clonotype came up many times. The V call is TRBV19, the J call TRBJ2-5, with D unresolved. There are 13 residues in the CDR3. Germline assignment: CDR1 LNHDA and CDR2 SQIVND (reference sequence). The ends were cut back, 3 bases at V and 5 bases at J, with 10 bases in the middle. CDR3 nucleotide sequence: TGTGCCAGTAGTATGTCGGACCTGGAGACCCAGTACTTC. Encoded protein: CASSMSDLETQYF.

The chain links TRBV5-4 to TRBJ2-3; 7 positions agree with TRBD1. The CDR3 spans 15 residues. Germline CDR1 SGHNT, CDR2 YYREEE (reference sequence). Trimming removed 8 bases from V and 5 bases from J; junction bases left unmatched: 14. The CDR3 is CASRPELTGLDTQYF. In DNA form, the CDR3 reads TGTGCCAGTCGGCCCGAGTTGACAGGGCTAGATACGCAGTATTTT.

This clonotype was counted a few times. The J gene is TRBJ2-6, the V gene TRBV12-3 or TRBV12-4; D gene ambiguous. Deletions cut 5 bases from V and 2 bases from J, with 10 bases between. The CDR3 loop spans 15 amino acids. This CDR3 reads CASSLFAAGANVLTF. CDR3 sequence (DNA): TGTGCCAGCAGTCTTTTCGCGGCTGGGGCCAACGTCCTGACTTTC.

This clonotype appeared a few times. The chain employs TRBV25-1 and TRBJ2-7; possible D gene TRBD1, 6 bases. Germline lookup yields CDR1 MGHDK and CDR2 SYGVNS. This CDR3 is built from 12 residues. The germline V and J ends were trimmed by 7 bases and 2 bases, with 9 bases remaining between them. In DNA form, the CDR3 reads TGTGCCAGCACCGGGACACCCTACGAGCAGTACTTC. Residues: CASTGTPYEQYF.

The chain employs TRBV29-1 and TRBJ1-1, with D unresolved. Germline-derived CDR1 and CDR2 are SQVTM and ANQGSEA. This CDR3 comprises 12 residues. Trimming removed 3 bases at V and 5 bases at J, with 10 bases between. CDR3 nucleotides: TGCAGCGTTGAGAAGGGTCGAACTGAAGCTTTCTTT. This encodes CSVEKGRTEAFF.

This clonotype was detected ten times or more. The chain joins TRBV6-6 to TRBJ2-5; the D gene is possibly TRBD1 (6 bases). V was cut by 2 bases and J by 0 bases, with 16 bases left in between. CDR1 and CDR2 (germline): MNHNY, SVGAGI (reference sequence). This CDR3 region has 17 residues. The CDR3 is CASSYHPDSAYQETQYF. In DNA, the CDR3 is TGTGCCAGCAGTTACCACCCGGACAGCGCGTACCAAGAGACCCAGTACTTC.

This clonotype was picked up many times. This chain uses TRBV6-1 with TRBJ2-7; a weak D match, TRBD1 (6 bases). Looked up from germline, CDR1 is MNHNS and CDR2 is SASEGT. V was clipped by 2 bases and J by 3 bases, with 11 bases between them. The CDR3 consists of 14 residues. In nucleotides, the CDR3 is TGTGCCAGCAGTGAACTAACAGGGAACTACGAGCAGTACTTC. Translating it yields CASSELTGNYEQYF.

In its sample, this clonotype was seen many times. The chain links TRBV30 to TRBJ2-7; D possibly matches TRBD1 or TRBD2 (6 bases each). Germline-derived CDR1 and CDR2 are GTSNPN and SVGIG (reference sequence). This CDR3 is 16 amino acids long. V was pared by 4 bases and J by 2 bases, with 21 bases between. CDR3 sequence: CAWKGGMVSGAYEQYF. The CDR3 DNA reads as TGTGCCTGGAAAGGGGGGATGGTTAGCGGAGCCTACGAGCAGTACTTC.